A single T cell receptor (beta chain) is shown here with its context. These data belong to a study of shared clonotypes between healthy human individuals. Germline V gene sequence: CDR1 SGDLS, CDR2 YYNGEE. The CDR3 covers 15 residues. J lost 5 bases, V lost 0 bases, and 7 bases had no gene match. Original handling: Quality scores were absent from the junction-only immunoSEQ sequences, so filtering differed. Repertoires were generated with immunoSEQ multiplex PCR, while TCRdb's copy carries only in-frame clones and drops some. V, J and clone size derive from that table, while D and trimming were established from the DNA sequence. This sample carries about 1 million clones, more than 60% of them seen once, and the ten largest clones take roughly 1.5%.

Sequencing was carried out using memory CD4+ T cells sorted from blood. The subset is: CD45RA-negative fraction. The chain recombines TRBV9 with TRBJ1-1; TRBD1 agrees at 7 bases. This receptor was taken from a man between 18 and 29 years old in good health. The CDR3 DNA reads TGTGCCAGCAGCGTAGCTCCAGGGGGGTTGACTGAAGCTTTCTTT. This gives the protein CASSVAPGGLTEAFF.